This entry features one T cell receptor (beta chain) sequence. Its target antigen remains unknown. Within one base of it there is no much larger clone, and no base qualities were kept. This sample is drawn from a study of Ad26.COV2.S vaccination and SARS-CoV-2 variants (dated by TCRdb to about 2021). Background for the entire study: Vaccine-arm donors were drawn from COV1001, a multicentre, randomized, double-blind, placebo-controlled phase I-IIa trial of Ad26.COV2.S in healthy adults. Dosing of Ad26.COV2.S was intramuscular, at either 5x10^10 or 1x10^11 viral particles, delivered as one shot or as two shots spaced 56 days apart. Sequencing of the TCRbeta repertoire served to evaluate the specificity and breadth of SARS-CoV-2-reactive T cell receptors following Ad26.COV2.S vaccination. A total of approximately 32 samples were included in the TCR-sequenced set, comprising around 19 Ad26.COV2.S vaccine recipients, 5 placebo recipients and 8 SARS-CoV-2 convalescent individuals. Trial participants were randomized into five groups of five: low-dose or high-dose Ad26.COV2.S given once or twice, or placebo on both occasions. Investigators remained blinded to trial group allocation during experiments and outcome assessment. The research as a whole found: Comparing responses between vaccine doses or regimens was not something the study was powered to do. Substantial breadth of spike-specific CD8+ and CD4+ T cell responses was reported after vaccination. Higher spike-specific TCR breadth was observed in Ad26.COV2.S recipients than in placebo recipients (P = 0.0014). Vaccine and placebo recipients had comparable non-spike TCR breadth, which fits with the vaccine containing only spike. It was noted by the authors that total T cell responses may have been underestimated by the TCR breadth and depth analyses.

Looking up the germline V gene yields CDR1 KGHSH and CDR2 LQKENI. V gives up 5 bases and J gives up 6 bases, and the segment between their germline ends measures 16 bases. Reading from cysteine to phenylalanine, the CDR3 counts 14 amino acids. Of all the DNA, just the CDR3 is kept, 42 bases in frame from base 1. The immunoSEQ Assay was used to sequence TCRbeta CDR3 regions. After extraction, genomic DNA underwent amplification by bias-controlled multiplex PCR, followed by high-throughput sequencing. As for the original processing: To quantify the absolute abundance of every unique TCRbeta CDR3 region, sequences were collapsed and filtered. T cell fraction was estimated by normalization of TCRbeta template counts to usable DNA, with usable DNA being measured through amplification of reference genes present in all nucleated cells. Repertoire TCRs were annotated as SARS-CoV-2-specific when V gene, CDR3 amino acid sequence and J gene were exactly matched to a known reactive TCR set. MIRA supplied the reference SARS-CoV-2 TCR set, which was filtered for enrichment in COVID-19-positive ImmuneCODE repertoires so that public or cross-reactive TCRs were removed. Using the MIRA antigens, annotated TCRs were further analysed by specific ORF or by position within an ORF. Depth was the summed frequency of annotated unique rearrangements, while breadth was defined as annotated unique rearrangements over total unique productive rearrangements. TCR breadth was compared between groups using two-sided Wilcoxon rank-sum tests. Here the immuneACCESS table is served through TCRdb, limited to in-frame sequences with V and J called. Missing clones are a known gap in these copies; in checked studies unresolved V genes cover under half, and the rest lacks a known reason. V and J calls and clone size are as listed in that table; D and trimming were resolved from the DNA. The table for this sample lists approximately 300,000 clones; more than 70% of them were counted only once. Approximately 1.9% of the sample is in the top ten clones.

Interpreted using the paper, the treatment or condition label stands for: about 20 received Ad26.COV2.S at low or high dose, single or two shots; five or six received placebo; per-sample allocation not given. Repertoires of vaccine and placebo recipients were sequenced from samples collected on day 63 after the first injection. Between 29 July and 7 August 2020, Cohort 1b enrolled 25 adults aged 18-55 years at one site in Boston, USA. Ad26.COV2.S was a replication-incompetent adenovirus type 26 vector that expressed a prefusion-stabilized SARS-CoV-2 spike protein derived from the original Wuhan strain.

The sequence is built from TRBV18 and TRBJ1-1; the D gene is unclear. The sample consisted of peripheral blood, taken in a trial of Ad26.COV2.S vaccine versus placebo. This clonotype originated in a person between 18 and 59 years old who received the Ad26.COV2.S COVID-19 vaccine or a placebo. The CDR3 reads as follows: CASSSLRFPPEAFF. The DNA sequence follows: TGTGCCAGCTCATCACTCAGGTTCCCCCCTGAAGCTTTCTTT. Extended through the reference TRBV18 and TRBJ1-1 proteins, this CDR3 yields the full variable domain: NAGVMQNPRHLVRRRGQEARLRCSPMKGHSHVYWYRQLPEEGLKFMVYLQKENIIDESGMPKERFSAEFPKEGPSILRIQQVVRGDSAAYFCASSSLRFPPEAFFGQGTRLTVV.